Listed here are 22 T cell receptor beta chains from one sample, sequenced in a study of T cells in Graves' hyperthyroidism and ophthalmopathy. RNA transcripts were the template for amplifying TCR beta CDR3 regions. An initial round of RT-PCR targeting the TCR CDR3 relied on the HTBI primer set. One entry per CDR3 protein results from TCRdb running MiXCR on the multiplex PCR reads. The sample records some 490,000 distinct CDR3 sequences, around a fifth being singletons. Sequencing was carried out using blood. Receptors originate from a woman in her 70s with Graves' ophthalmopathy.

This chain joins TRBV19 and TRBJ2-7, with D perhaps assigned TRBD1 or TRBD2 (5 bases each). V shed 5 bases and J shed 5 bases, with 13 bases lying between them. In germline, CDR1 is LNHDA, CDR2 SQIVND (reference sequence). This CDR3 is built from 13 residues. CDR3 sequence reads: CASSFRDLDEQYF. The CDR3 region has the DNA TGTGCCAGTAGTTTCCGGGACCTGGACGAGCAGTACTTC.

The CDR3 protein is CASSAPPETSGRYNEQFF. CDR3 in DNA: TGTGCCAGCAGCGCTCCACCCGAGACTAGCGGGAGGTACAATGAGCAGTTCTTC. The chain links TRBV9 to TRBJ2-1; 13 bases align to TRBD2. CDR3 size: 18 residues. Germline assignment: CDR1 SGDLS and CDR2 YYNGEE. V shed 3 bases and J 4 bases; nucleotides not matched to a gene: 10.

There are a few counts of this clonotype. The chain is built from TRBV9 and TRBJ2-3; D might be TRBD1 (5 bases). CDR3 length equals 14 residues. The V end was cut by 2 bases, the J end by 2 bases, with 9 bases between. Germline loops: CDR1 SGDLS, CDR2 YYNGEE. The CDR3 protein is CASSVGHLTDTQYF. The CDR3 bases are TGTGCCAGCAGCGTTGGACACCTCACAGATACGCAGTATTTT. The whole variable domain, remainder taken from reference TRBV9 and TRBJ2-3, is DSGVTQTPKHLITATGQRVTLRCSPRSGDLSVYWYQQSLDQGLQFLIQYYNGEERAKGNILERFSAQQFPDLHSELNLSSLELGDSALYFCASSVGHLTDTQYFGPGTRLTVL.

This clonotype was found a few times. The chain joins TRBV20-1 to TRBJ2-7; D might be TRBD2 (6 bases). This CDR3 spans 14 amino acids. Per germline, CDR1 DFQATT and CDR2 SNEGSKA (reference sequence). V lost 3 bases to trimming and J lost 0 bases, with 12 bases between them. In DNA, the CDR3 is TGCAGTGCTAGTGGGACTGAGTCCTCCTACGAGCAGTACTTC. This gives the protein CSASGTESSYEQYF.

This rearrangement joins TRBV20-1 to TRBJ1-2; TRBD1 matches 9 bases. The germline V gene encodes CDR1 DFQATT and CDR2 SNEGSKA (reference sequence). After removal of 6 bases from V and 2 bases from J, the junction contained 7 bases not matched to a gene. The CDR3 extends over 14 amino acids. As DNA, the CDR3 is TGCAGTGCAACGGGACAGGGACCCAACTATGGCTACACCTTC. Encoded protein: CSATGQGPNYGYTF.

The table lists this clonotype with a few counts. The V call is TRBV3-1, the J call TRBJ2-7; D gene ambiguous. V was pared by 0 bases and J by 3 bases, with 6 bases between. The germline V gene encodes CDR1 LGHDT and CDR2 YNNKEL (reference sequence). This CDR3 spans 13 amino acids. The CDR3 DNA sequence: TGTGCCAGCAGCCAAGATACTTACTACGAGCAGTACTTC. This gives the protein CASSQDTYYEQYF.

The sample holds a few counts of this clonotype. The chain couples TRBV2 to TRBJ2-5; 9 bases map to TRBD1. Per germline, CDR1 SNHLY and CDR2 FYNNEI. The CDR3 is 16 residues long. V shed 0 bases, J shed 14 bases, and the junction held 16 bases outside the gene matches. CDR3 coding DNA: TGTGCCAGCAGTGAAGCGCTTGGGACAGGGTGGAGCACTGCTTACTTC. Its protein is CASSEALGTGWSTAYF.

This clonotype was counted a few times. J is TRBJ1-1 and V is TRBV6-1; D is uncertain. The CDR3 has 13 residues. CDR1 is MNHNS and CDR2 is SASEGT in the germline V gene. The V end was cut by 6 bases, the J end by 1 base, with 9 bases between. Here the CDR3 DNA reads TGTGCCAGCAGCCCGTGGAGGAACACTGAAGCTTTCTTT. Protein product: CASSPWRNTEAFF.

This clonotype has a count of ten or more. The rearrangement joins TRBV2 to TRBJ2-5, with D possibly being TRBD1 (5 bases). Germline values: CDR1 SNHLY, CDR2 FYNNEI. The CDR3 runs to 13 residues. V shed 6 bases and J shed 5 bases, with 13 bases lying between them. CDR3 loop: CASSMGLGETQYF. Written as DNA, the CDR3 is TGTGCCAGCAGCATGGGGCTCGGGGAGACCCAGTACTTC.

This clonotype came up many times. V is TRBV6-1 and J is TRBJ2-2; TRBD2 might be the D (6 bases). Trimming removed 5 bases from V and 0 bases from J, with 10 bases in between. Germline V gene data show CDR1 as MNHNS and CDR2 as SASEGT. There are 15 residues in the CDR3. The CDR3 sequence: CASSYRGTNTGELFF. In DNA, the CDR3 is TGTGCCAGCAGTTACCGGGGGACGAACACCGGGGAGCTGTTTTTT.

This clonotype appeared a few times. The rearrangement links TRBV6-1 to TRBJ2-4, with a weak D call TRBD2 (6 bases). The length of the CDR3 is 14 residues. Trimming removed 10 bases at V and 2 bases at J, with 15 bases between. Germline CDR1 MNHNS, CDR2 SASEGT. CDR3 DNA: TGTGCCACCCCCGAGGGACTTTCCAAAAACATTCAGTACTTC. The encoded protein is CATPEGLSKNIQYF.

This chain uses TRBV20-1 with TRBJ1-4; D is possibly TRBD1 (5 bases). CDR1 is DFQATT, CDR2 SNEGSKA, per germline (reference sequence). The V end was cut by 5 bases, the J end by 13 bases, with 14 bases between. The CDR3 runs 11 residues. The CDR3 region is CSALFGAGLFF. The CDR3, as DNA: TGCAGTGCTCTCTTCGGGGCAGGACTGTTTTTT.

This clonotype was picked up a small number of times. The V and J genes are TRBV5-1 and TRBJ2-1; 13 positions match TRBD2. Germline CDR1 and CDR2: SGHRS and YFSETQ. CDR3 length equals 16 residues. Unmatched junction bases numbered 7, after V lost 4 bases and J lost 6 bases. The CDR3: CASSGGTSGNINEQFF. The DNA for the CDR3 is TGCGCCAGCAGCGGAGGGACTAGCGGGAATATCAATGAGCAGTTCTTC.

This clonotype was seen at least ten times. The gene calls are TRBV18 and TRBJ2-7; perhaps TRBD1 as D (5 bases). The CDR3 loop spans 14 amino acids. The germline CDR1 and CDR2 sequences are KGHSH and LQKENI. The germline V and J ends were trimmed by 2 bases and 6 bases, with 14 bases remaining between them. The CDR3 coding sequence is TGTGCCAGCTCACCAGTCGCGACAGCCTTCGAGCAGTACTTC. This gives the protein CASSPVATAFEQYF. Using reference TRBV18 and TRBJ2-7 for the parts outside the CDR3, the full variable domain is NAGVMQNPRHLVRRRGQEARLRCSPMKGHSHVYWYRQLPEEGLKFMVYLQKENIIDESGMPKERFSAEFPKEGPSILRIQQVVRGDSAAYFCASSPVATAFEQYFGPGTRLTVT.

This clonotype was found a few times. The V and J genes are TRBV5-1 and TRBJ2-2, with 10 nucleotides matching TRBD2. The V gene end was trimmed by 1 base and the J gene end by 7 bases; junction bases not matched to a gene: 4. Per germline, CDR1 SGHRS and CDR2 YFSETQ. This CDR3 spans 15 amino acids. The CDR3 reads CASSLLSSGSGELFF. The CDR3 DNA reads TGCGCCAGCAGCTTGCTCTCTAGCGGGAGCGGGGAGCTGTTTTTT.

This clonotype was seen ten or more times. The chain uses TRBV12-3 or TRBV12-4 and TRBJ1-5; D uncertain. V lost 4 bases to trimming and J lost 6 bases, with 13 bases between them. The CDR3 has 14 amino acids. The CDR3 reads CASSWRLISQPQHF. In DNA form, the CDR3 reads TGTGCCAGCAGTTGGCGTTTAATCAGTCAGCCCCAGCATTTT.

This clonotype has only a few counts. V usage is TRBV20-1 and J usage is TRBJ1-5, with a possible D match to TRBD1 (5 bases). Trimming cost V 3 bases and J 3 bases, with 12 bases left between them. The germline V gene has CDR1 DFQATT and CDR2 SNEGSKA (reference sequence). The CDR3 length is 14 residues. This CDR3 is CSASPVGDNQPQHF. CDR3 nucleotides: TGCAGTGCTAGTCCAGTAGGGGACAATCAGCCCCAGCATTTT.

In this sample, this clonotype turned up many times. The chain combines TRBV2 with TRBJ2-3; D unresolved. V was pared by 8 bases and J by 1 base, with 7 bases between. The CDR3 sequence is 12 residues long. Germline V gene lookup returns CDR1 SNHLY and CDR2 FYNNEI. The CDR3 is CASLGRTDTQYF. In nucleotides, the CDR3 is TGTGCCAGCCTAGGCCGCACAGATACGCAGTATTTT.

This clonotype was seen a few times. The V and J genes are TRBV6-2 or TRBV6-3 and TRBJ1-1; D may be TRBD1 (6 bases). Per germline, CDR1 MNHEY and CDR2 SVGEGT. The CDR3 is 16 amino acids. V was pared by 4 bases and J by 0 bases, with 15 bases between. The CDR3, as DNA: TGTGCCAGCAGTTGCCCCAGGGGCGGTTTGAACACTGAAGCTTTCTTT. Protein sequence: CASSCPRGGLNTEAFF.

This clonotype was observed a handful of times. The CDR3 is CASSSLIGWTEAFF. Here the CDR3 DNA reads TGTGCCAGCAGCTCCCTAATCGGGTGGACTGAAGCTTTCTTT. The chain is built from TRBV11-2 and TRBJ1-1, with D unresolved. V was pared by 4 bases and J by 5 bases, with 14 bases between. The CDR3 has 14 residues. Germline CDR1 and CDR2: SGHAT and FQNNGV.

The chain employs TRBV5-1 and TRBJ2-3, with 7 bases lining up with TRBD2. V lost 4 bases and J lost 2; bases outside the gene matches: 7. The germline V gene encodes CDR1 SGHRS and CDR2 YFSETQ. There are 15 residues in the CDR3. CDR3 in DNA: TGCGCCAGCAGCCTAGAAGCGGGACTCACAGATACGCAGTATTTT. It encodes CASSLEAGLTDTQYF.

The rearrangement links TRBV6-6 to TRBJ2-1, with no clear D. V was clipped by 2 bases and J by 2 bases, with 1 base between them. Germline-derived CDR1 and CDR2 are MNHNY and SVGAGI (reference sequence). The CDR3 covers 12 residues. The CDR3, as DNA: TGTGCCAGCAGTTACCCCTACAATGAGCAGTTCTTC. Protein product: CASSYPYNEQFF.